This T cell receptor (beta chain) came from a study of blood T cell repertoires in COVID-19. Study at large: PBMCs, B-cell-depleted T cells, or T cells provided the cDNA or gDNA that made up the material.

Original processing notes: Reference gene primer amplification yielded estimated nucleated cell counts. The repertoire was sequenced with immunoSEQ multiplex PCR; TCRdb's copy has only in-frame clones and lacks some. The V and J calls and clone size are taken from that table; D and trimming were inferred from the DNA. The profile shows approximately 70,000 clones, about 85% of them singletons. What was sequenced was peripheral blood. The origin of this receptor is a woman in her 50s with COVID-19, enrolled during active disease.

CDR3 amino acids: CATSDGREGYTF. The CDR3 coding sequence is TGTGCCACCAGTGATGGCAGGGAAGGCTACACCTTC. The chain joins TRBV24-1 to TRBJ1-2; D possibly corresponds to TRBD1 (5 bases). The germline V gene encodes CDR1 KGHDR and CDR2 SFDVKD. The V end was cut by 3 bases, the J end by 8 bases, with 9 bases between. CDR3 size: 12 residues.